The entry below describes one T cell receptor (beta chain). As yet, its antigen is unknown. The sample belongs to a study of STAT5B mutations in CD4+ large granular lymphocyte leukemia. Germline V gene data show CDR1 as SGHRS and CDR2 as YFSETQ. The CDR3 is made up of 15 amino acids. Trimming cost V 0 bases and J 7 bases, with 13 bases left between them. Overall study results and limits: No patients shared main leukemic clonotypes, though 20% to 25% appeared at low frequency elsewhere. 8/27 top patient clones versus 2/35 control clones were TRBV06-family.

Sequencing was at survey level. Method: immunoSEQ multiplex PCR; TCRdb's copy keeps in-frame clones and lacks some. In the table there are approximately 32,000 clones, 69% of which are singletons. The chain links TRBV5-1 to TRBJ1-4; D is possibly TRBD1 (5 bases). Sequencing input: CD4+ T cells from blood buffy coats. This clonotype was sampled from a human donor in good health. In DNA form, the CDR3 reads TGCGCCAGCAGCTTGGCGGGGTCTGGGGGTGAAAAACTGTTTTTT. Translating it yields CASSLAGSGGEKLFF.